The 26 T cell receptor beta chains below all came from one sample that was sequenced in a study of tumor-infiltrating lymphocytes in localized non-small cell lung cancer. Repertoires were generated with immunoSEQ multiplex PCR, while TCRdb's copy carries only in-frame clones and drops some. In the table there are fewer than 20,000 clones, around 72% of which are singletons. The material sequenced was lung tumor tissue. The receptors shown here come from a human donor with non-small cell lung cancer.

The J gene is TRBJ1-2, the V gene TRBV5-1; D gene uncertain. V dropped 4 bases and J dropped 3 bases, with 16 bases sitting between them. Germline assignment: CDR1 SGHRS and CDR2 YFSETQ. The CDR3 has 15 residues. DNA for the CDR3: TGCGCCAGCAGCCGCCCGGAACAGCTAGACTATGGCTACACCTTC. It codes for CASSRPEQLDYGYTF.

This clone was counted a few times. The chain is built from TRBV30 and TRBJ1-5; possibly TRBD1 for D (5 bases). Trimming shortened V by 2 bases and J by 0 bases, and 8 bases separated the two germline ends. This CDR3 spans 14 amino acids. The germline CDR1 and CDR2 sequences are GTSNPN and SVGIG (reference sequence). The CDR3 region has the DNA TGTGCCTGGAGTATGGGGGTTAGCAATCAGCCCCAGCATTTT. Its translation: CAWSMGVSNQPQHF.

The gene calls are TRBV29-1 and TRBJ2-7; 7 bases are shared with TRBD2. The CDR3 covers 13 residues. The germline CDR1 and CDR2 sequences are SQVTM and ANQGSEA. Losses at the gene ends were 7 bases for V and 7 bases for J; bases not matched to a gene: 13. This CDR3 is CSASRDAGGEQYF. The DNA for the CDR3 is TGCAGCGCCAGCCGGGACGCCGGGGGGGAGCAGTACTTC.

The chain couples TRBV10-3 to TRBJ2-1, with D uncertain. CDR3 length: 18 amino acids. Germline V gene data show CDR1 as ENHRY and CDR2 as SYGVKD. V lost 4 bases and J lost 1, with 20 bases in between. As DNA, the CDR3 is TGTGCCATCAGTGGGGGTTTGCTCGCCGGGCGTTCCTACAATGAGCAGTTCTTC. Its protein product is CAISGGLLAGRSYNEQFF.

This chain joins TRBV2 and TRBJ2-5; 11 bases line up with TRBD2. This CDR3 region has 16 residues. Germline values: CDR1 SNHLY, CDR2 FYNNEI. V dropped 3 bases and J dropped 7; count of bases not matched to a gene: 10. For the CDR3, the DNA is TGTGCCAGCAGTGATTCCGGGACTAGCGGAGGCGGGACCCAGTACTTC. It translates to CASSDSGTSGGGTQYF.

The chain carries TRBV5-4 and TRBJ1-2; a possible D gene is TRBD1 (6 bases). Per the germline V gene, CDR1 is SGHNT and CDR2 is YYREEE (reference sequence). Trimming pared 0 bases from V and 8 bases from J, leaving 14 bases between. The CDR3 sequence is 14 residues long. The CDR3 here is CASSLGNGGGGYTF. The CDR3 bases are TGTGCCAGCAGCTTGGGCAACGGAGGGGGGGGCTACACCTTC.

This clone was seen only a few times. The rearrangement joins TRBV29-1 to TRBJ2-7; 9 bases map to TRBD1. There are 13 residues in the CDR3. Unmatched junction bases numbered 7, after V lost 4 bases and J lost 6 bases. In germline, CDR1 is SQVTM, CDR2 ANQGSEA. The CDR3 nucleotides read TGCAGCGTTGGTACAGGGGGCTCCCTCGAGCAGTACTTC. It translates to CSVGTGGSLEQYF.

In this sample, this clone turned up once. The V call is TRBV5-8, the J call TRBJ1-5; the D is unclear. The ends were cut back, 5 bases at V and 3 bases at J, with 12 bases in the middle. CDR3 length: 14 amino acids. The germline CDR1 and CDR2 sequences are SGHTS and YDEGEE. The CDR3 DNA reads TGTGCCAGCAGGGGGTTTTCCGCCAATCAGCCCCAGCATTTT. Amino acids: CASRGFSANQPQHF.

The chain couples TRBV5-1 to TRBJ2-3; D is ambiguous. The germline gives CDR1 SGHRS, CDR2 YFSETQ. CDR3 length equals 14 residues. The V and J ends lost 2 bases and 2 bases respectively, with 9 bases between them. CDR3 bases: TGCGCCAGCAGCTTATCGCAGCCCACAGATACGCAGTATTTT. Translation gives CASSLSQPTDTQYF.

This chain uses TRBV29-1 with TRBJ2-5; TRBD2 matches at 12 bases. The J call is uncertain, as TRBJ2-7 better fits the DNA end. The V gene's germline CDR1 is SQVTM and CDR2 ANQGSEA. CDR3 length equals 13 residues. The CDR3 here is CSVGLAGDGEQYF. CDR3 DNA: TGCAGCGTTGGACTAGCGGGAGACGGCGAGCAGTACTTC.

The CDR3 is CAWSGTVRVEKLFF. The CDR3 nucleotides are TGTGCCTGGAGCGGGACAGTAAGGGTCGAAAAACTGTTTTTT. The chain carries TRBV30 and TRBJ1-4; TRBD1 agrees at 7 bases. In germline, CDR1 is GTSNPN, CDR2 SVGIG (reference sequence). V shed 3 bases, J shed 8 bases, and the junction held 9 bases outside the gene matches. The CDR3 is made up of 14 amino acids. Full variable domain (missing parts from reference TRBV30 and TRBJ1-4): SQTIHQWPATLVQPVGSPLSLECTVEGTSNPNLYWYRQAAGRGLQLLFYSVGIGQISSEVPQNLSASRPQDRQFILSSKKLLLSDSGFYLCAWSGTVRVEKLFFGSGTQLSVL.

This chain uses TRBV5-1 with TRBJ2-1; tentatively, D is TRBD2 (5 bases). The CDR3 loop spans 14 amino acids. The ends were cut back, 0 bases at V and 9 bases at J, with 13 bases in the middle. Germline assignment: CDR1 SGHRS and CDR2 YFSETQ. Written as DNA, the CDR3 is TGCGCCAGCAGCTTGGGGCAGGCCGGAGGTGAGCAGTTCTTC. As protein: CASSLGQAGGEQFF.

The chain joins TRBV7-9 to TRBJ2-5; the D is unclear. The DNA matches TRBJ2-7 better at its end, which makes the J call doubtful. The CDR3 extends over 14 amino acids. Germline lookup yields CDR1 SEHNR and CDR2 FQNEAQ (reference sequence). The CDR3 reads CASSFATVTYEQYF. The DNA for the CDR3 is TGTGCCAGCAGCTTCGCAACAGTTACCTACGAGCAGTACTTC.

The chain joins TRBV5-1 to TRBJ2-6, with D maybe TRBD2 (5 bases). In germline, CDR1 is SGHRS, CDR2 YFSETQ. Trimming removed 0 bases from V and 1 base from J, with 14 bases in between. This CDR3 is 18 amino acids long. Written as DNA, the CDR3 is TGCGCCAGCAGCTTGGCCATGGGGAGCGGATCTGGGGCCAACGTCCTGACTTTC. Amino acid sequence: CASSLAMGSGSGANVLTF.

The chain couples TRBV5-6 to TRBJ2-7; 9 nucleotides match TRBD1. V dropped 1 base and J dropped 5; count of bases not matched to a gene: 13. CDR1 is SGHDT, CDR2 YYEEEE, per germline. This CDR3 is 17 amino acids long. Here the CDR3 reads CASSLSYRHRGLNEQYF. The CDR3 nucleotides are TGTGCCAGCAGCTTGTCTTACCGACACAGGGGGCTTAACGAGCAGTACTTC.

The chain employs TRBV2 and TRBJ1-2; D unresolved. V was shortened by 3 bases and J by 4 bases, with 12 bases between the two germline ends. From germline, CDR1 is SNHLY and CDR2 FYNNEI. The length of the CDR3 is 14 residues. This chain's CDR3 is CASSEAGETYGYTF. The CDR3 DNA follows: TGTGCCAGCAGTGAGGCAGGTGAGACCTATGGCTACACCTTC.

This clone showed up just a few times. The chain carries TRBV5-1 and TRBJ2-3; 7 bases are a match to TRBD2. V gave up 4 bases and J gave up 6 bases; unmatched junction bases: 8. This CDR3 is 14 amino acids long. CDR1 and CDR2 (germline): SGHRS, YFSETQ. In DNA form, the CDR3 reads TGCGCCAGCAGCCCGACGACTAGCTCGGATACGCAGTATTTT. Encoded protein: CASSPTTSSDTQYF.

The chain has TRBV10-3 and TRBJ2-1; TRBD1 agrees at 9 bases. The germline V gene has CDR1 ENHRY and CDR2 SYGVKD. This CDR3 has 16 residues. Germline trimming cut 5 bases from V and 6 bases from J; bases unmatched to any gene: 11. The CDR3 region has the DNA TGTGCCATCAGTAGAGAGGGACAGGGAAGGGGCAATGAGCAGTTCTTC. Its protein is CAISREGQGRGNEQFF.

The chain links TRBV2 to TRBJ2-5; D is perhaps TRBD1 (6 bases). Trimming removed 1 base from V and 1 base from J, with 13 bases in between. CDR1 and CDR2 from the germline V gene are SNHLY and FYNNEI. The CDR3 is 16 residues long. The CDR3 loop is CASSEGYGRGQETQYF. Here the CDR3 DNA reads TGTGCCAGCAGTGAAGGATACGGCAGGGGCCAAGAGACCCAGTACTTC.

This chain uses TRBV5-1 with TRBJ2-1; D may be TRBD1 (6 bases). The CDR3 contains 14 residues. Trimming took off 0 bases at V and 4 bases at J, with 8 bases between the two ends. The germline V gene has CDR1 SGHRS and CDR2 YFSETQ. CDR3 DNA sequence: TGCGCCAGCAGCTTGGGTCAGGGGTACAATGAGCAGTTCTTC. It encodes CASSLGQGYNEQFF.

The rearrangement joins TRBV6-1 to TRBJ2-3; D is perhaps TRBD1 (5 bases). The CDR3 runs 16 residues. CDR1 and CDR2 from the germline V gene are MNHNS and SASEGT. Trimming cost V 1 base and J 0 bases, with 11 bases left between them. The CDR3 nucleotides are TGTGCCAGCAGTGAAGGGGGCGGCTCTAGCACAGATACGCAGTATTTT. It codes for CASSEGGGSSTDTQYF.

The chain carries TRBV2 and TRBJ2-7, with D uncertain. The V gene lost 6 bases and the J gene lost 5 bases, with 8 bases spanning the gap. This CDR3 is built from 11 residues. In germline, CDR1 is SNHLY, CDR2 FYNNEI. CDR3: CASSLTDEQYF. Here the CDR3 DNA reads TGTGCCAGCAGCCTGACCGACGAGCAGTACTTC.

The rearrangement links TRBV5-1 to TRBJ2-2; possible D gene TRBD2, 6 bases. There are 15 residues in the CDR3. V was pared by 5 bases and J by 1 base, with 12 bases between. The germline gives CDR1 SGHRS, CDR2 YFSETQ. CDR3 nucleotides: TGCGCCAGCAGACCGGGGGAGTTGAACACCGGGGAGCTGTTTTTT. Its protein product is CASRPGELNTGELFF.

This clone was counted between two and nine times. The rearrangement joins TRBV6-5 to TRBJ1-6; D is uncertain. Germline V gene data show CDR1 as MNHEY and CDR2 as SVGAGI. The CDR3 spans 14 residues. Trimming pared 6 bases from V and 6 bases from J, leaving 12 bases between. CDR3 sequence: CASRREFGNSPLHF. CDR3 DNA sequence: TGTGCCAGCAGGAGGGAATTCGGTAATTCACCCCTCCACTTT.

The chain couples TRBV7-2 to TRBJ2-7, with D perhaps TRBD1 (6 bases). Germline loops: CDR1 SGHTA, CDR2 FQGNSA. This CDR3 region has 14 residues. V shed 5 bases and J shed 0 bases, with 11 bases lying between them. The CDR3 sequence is CASSPSDSSYEQYF. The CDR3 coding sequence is TGTGCCAGCAGCCCCTCGGACAGCTCCTACGAGCAGTACTTC.

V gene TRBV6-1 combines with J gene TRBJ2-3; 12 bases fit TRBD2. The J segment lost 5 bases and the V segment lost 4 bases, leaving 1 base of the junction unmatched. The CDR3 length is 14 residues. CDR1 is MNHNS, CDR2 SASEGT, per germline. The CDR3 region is CASSGLAGVDTQYF. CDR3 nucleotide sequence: TGTGCCAGCAGTGGACTAGCGGGAGTAGATACGCAGTATTTT.